This TCR beta chain originates from a study of CXCR3-negative and CXCR3-positive naive CD8 T cells (dated by TCRdb to about 2019). Some background on the complete study: About 150 million TRB reads were obtained in total, roughly 1.5 +/- 0.3 million reads per library. Diversity and physicochemical repertoire analyses were performed on around 10 donors pooled from two independent experiments. For the TRBV-TRBJ cluster analysis, the naive subsets came from about five donors, while the memory cells came from 3 donors.

Study-level results and caveats: TRBV-TRBJ usage was similar between naive CXCR3-negative and CXCR3-positive cells from the same donor, while memory cells showed distinct patterns. Because surface CD5, which is linked to self-reactivity in mice, was comparable between the naive subsets, TCR interaction strength was also inferred from the physicochemical properties of TRB CDR3s. Compared with CXCR3-negative naive cells, CXCR3-positive naive cells had TRB CDR3s with higher hydrophobicity (lower Kidera factor 4), lower energy, and higher strength and volume indices. Freshly isolated PBMCs were used for most assays because CXCR3 expression partially decreased after cryopreservation. Comparably high repertoire diversity was found in both naive subsets, whereas much lower repertoire diversity was found in memory CD8+ T cells.

This sample was sequenced with a NextSeq 550. The Human TCR Profiling Kit (MiLaboratory) was used to prepare UMI-labeled 5' RACE TRB cDNA libraries. cDNA synthesis used the entire amount of extracted RNA, and PCR amplification then used the entire amount of cDNA produced. Libraries were prepared in parallel using an identical number of PCR cycles. The paper's processing steps were these. About 48,000 +/- 9,800 unique UMI-labeled TRB cDNA molecules per library were extracted with MIGEC and MiXCR, with at least two reads per UMI required. On average, each library contained approximately 40,000 +/- 10,000 functional in-frame TRB CDR3 nucleotide clonotypes without stop codons. After downsampling to 5000 UMI-labeled TRB molecules per sample, diversity metrics such as normalized Shannon-Wiener and Chao1 were calculated in VDJtools. VDJtools was used to calculate clonotype-size-weighted physicochemical properties of the central five CDR3 residues, namely interaction energy, strength, volume and Kidera factor 4. The reads went through TCRdb reprocessing, and each CDR3 protein sequence gets one entry with no DNA. TCRdb, not the original authors, processed these V and J calls. The sample's records list some 140,000 distinct CDR3 sequences. The ten largest clones add up to about 0.44% of the sample.

As regards this clonotype: Its antigen is still unknown.

Each CD8+ T cell subset was flow-sorted in triplicate, and 300,000 or so cells per subset were placed directly into RLT lysis buffer. Naive CD8+ T cells were defined stringently as CD45RO-CCR7+CD27+CD95- to exclude memory contaminants. Using standard density gradient centrifugation, peripheral blood mononuclear cells were isolated from buffy coats. A FACSAria III was used to flow-sort naive CD8+ T cells into CXCR3-negative and CXCR3-positive populations. Total RNA was extracted from sorted cells with an RNeasy Mini Kit. This receptor was identified in a human donor in good health. Some clones in this sample may be carry-over from other donors' samples. The sequenced sample consisted of naive CXCR3+ CD8+ T cells from blood. The cell subset or site label here, explained by the study, means: CD45RO-CCR7+CD27+CD95- naive CD8+ T cells expressing CXCR3 (TNR3+).

The CDR3 has the sequence CASSLGAYGYTF. The chain joins TRBV5-4 to TRBJ1-2. The germline V gene (reference sequence) gives CDR1 as SGHNT and CDR2 as YYREEE. The CDR3 numbers 12 residues from cysteine through phenylalanine. Nucleotide data are not available.